Presented here are 32 T cell receptor beta chains from one specimen sequenced in a study of regulatory T cells in long-lasting Graves disease. Time point described: newly diagnosed GD, antithyroid drugs for less than 3 months. With RNA extracted from PBMCs as input, the TCR library was made. HTBI primers from iRepertoire and Arm-PCR of CDR3 regions yielded the TCR beta libraries. TCRdb reprocessed the multiplex PCR reads via MiXCR and lists one record per CDR3 protein. The table records 530,000 or so distinct CDR3 sequences, approximately 16% of them present only once. The same data also contributed to another study, on T cells in Graves' hyperthyroidism and ophthalmopathy.

The sequencing used peripheral blood mononuclear cells (PBMCs), collected at new diagnosis, from a patient treated with antithyroid drugs. Receptors originate from a man aged 18 to 30 with Graves disease.

This clonotype was counted ten times or more. The chain has TRBV11-2 and TRBJ2-7, with TRBD2 matching 13 bases. The CDR3 covers 18 residues. Germline-derived CDR1 and CDR2 are SGHAT and FQNNGV. V lost 1 base, J lost 6 bases, and 12 bases stayed unmatched. The CDR3 DNA reads TGTGCCAGCAGCTTAGCGGAGGGGCTGACTAGCGGGGGGCCCGAGCAGTACTTC. Its translation is CASSLAEGLTSGGPEQYF.

Points on this clonotype: A much more abundant neighbour one base away suggests this may be a read error. The chain is built from TRBV3-1 and TRBJ2-7, with 13 positions matching TRBD2. The CDR3 is 14 amino acids. Per the germline V gene, CDR1 is LGHDT and CDR2 is YNNKEL (reference sequence). The ends lost 4 bases at V and 6 bases at J; junction bases unmatched: 3. CDR3 sequence: CASSLTSGRTEQYF. The DNA of the CDR3 is TGTGCCAGCAGCCTGACTAGCGGGAGGACCGAGCAGTACTTC.

CDR3 sequence (DNA): TGTGCCAGCAGCCAAGACACCCCCACAGGGATGGGGACCGGGGAGCTGTTTTTT. It encodes CASSQDTPTGMGTGELFF. The V and J genes are TRBV14 and TRBJ2-2; tentatively, D is TRBD1 (6 bases). This CDR3 spans 18 amino acids. V was shortened by 0 bases and J by 5 bases, with 19 bases between the two germline ends. Looked up from germline, CDR1 is SGHDN and CDR2 is FVKESK.

The rearrangement joins TRBV7-3 to TRBJ2-1; 9 nucleotides line up with TRBD1. Trimming removed 5 bases from V and 5 bases from J; junction bases left unmatched: 7. CDR1 and CDR2 (germline): SGHTA, FQGTGA. The CDR3 contains 15 residues. CDR3 DNA sequence: TGTGCCAGCAGCCCAGGGACAGGGTGGAACAATGAGCAGTTCTTC. This sequence encodes CASSPGTGWNNEQFF.

In this sample, this clonotype turned up a few times. This chain joins TRBV27 and TRBJ2-7, with D uncertain. This CDR3 is 12 amino acids long. Per germline, CDR1 MNHEY and CDR2 SMNVEV (reference sequence). Trimming shortened V by 1 base and J by 6 bases, and 7 bases separated the two germline ends. CDR3 protein: CASSLLDGEQYF. In DNA, the CDR3 is TGTGCCAGCAGTTTATTGGACGGCGAGCAGTACTTC.

As regards this clonotype: A read error may explain this, as a much larger clone is one base away. This rearrangement joins TRBV6-1 to TRBJ1-2; TRBD1 matches 8 bases. Per the germline V gene, CDR1 is MNHNS and CDR2 is SASEGT. V trimming: 6 bases; J trimming: 2 bases; junction bases outside the gene matches: 14. CDR3 length equals 17 residues. CDR3 in amino acids: CASRGVGRDRRNYGYTF. Here the CDR3 DNA reads TGTGCCAGCAGAGGGGTCGGCCGGGACAGGAGAAACTATGGCTACACCTTC.

Only a few counts were recorded for this clonotype. The chain joins TRBV28 to TRBJ2-7; 8 nucleotides line up with TRBD1. This CDR3 region has 14 residues. V dropped 2 bases and J dropped 13; count of bases not matched to a gene: 13. Per the germline V gene, CDR1 is MDHEN and CDR2 is SYDVKM. The CDR3 protein is CASSLQGAGVERYF. The DNA of the CDR3 is TGTGCCAGCAGTTTACAGGGGGCTGGGGTGGAACGCTACTTC.

Many counts were recorded for this clonotype. This chain connects TRBV6-2 or TRBV6-3 to TRBJ2-1, with 8 bases fitting TRBD2. The CDR3 has 15 residues. After removal of 5 bases from V and 0 bases from J, the junction contained 3 bases not matched to a gene. CDR1 is MNHEY and CDR2 is SVGEGT in the germline V gene. CDR3 sequence: CASSVAGNSYNEQFF. Here the CDR3 DNA reads TGTGCCAGCAGTGTAGCGGGAAACTCCTACAATGAGCAGTTCTTC.

This clonotype was seen at least ten times. The rearrangement uses TRBV2 and TRBJ1-1; no reliable D call. The germline CDR1 and CDR2 sequences are SNHLY and FYNNEI. V lost 4 bases, J lost 0 bases, and 9 bases lay in between. The CDR3 sequence is 14 residues long. The CDR3 region is CASSVLGMNTEAFF. The CDR3 nucleotides read TGTGCCAGCAGTGTCCTGGGAATGAACACTGAAGCTTTCTTT.

The V call is TRBV24-1, the J call TRBJ2-7; D may correspond to TRBD1 or TRBD2 (6 bases each). The V and J ends lost 5 bases and 6 bases respectively, with 25 bases between them. The germline gives CDR1 KGHDR, CDR2 SFDVKD. This CDR3 is built from 17 residues. CDR3: CATSAPGAGPGSSEQYF. The CDR3 coding sequence is TGTGCCACCAGTGCCCCAGGGGCAGGTCCCGGGAGCAGCGAGCAGTACTTC.

This clonotype was counted only a few times. The V call is TRBV10-3, the J call TRBJ2-5, with TRBD2 matching over 7 bases. Germline-derived CDR1 and CDR2 are ENHRY and SYGVKD. V shed 2 bases, J shed 5 bases, and the junction held 14 bases outside the gene matches. This CDR3 has 17 amino acids. This CDR3 is CAISENGIGRGDETQYF. CDR3 DNA: TGTGCCATCAGTGAGAATGGGATTGGACGGGGGGATGAGACCCAGTACTTC.

The gene calls are TRBV6-9 and TRBJ1-1, with TRBD1 matching 8 bases. Trimming removed 3 bases from V and 0 bases from J; junction bases left unmatched: 18. The CDR3 has 20 residues. Looked up from germline, CDR1 is MNHGY and CDR2 is SVAAGI. As DNA, the CDR3 is TGTGCCAGCAGTTACTCACCAAAAACAGGGGGTTGGTATGTGAACACTGAAGCTTTCTTT. This encodes CASSYSPKTGGWYVNTEAFF.

This clonotype was counted at least ten times. The gene calls are TRBV15 and TRBJ2-1; the D is unclear. There are 12 residues in the CDR3. The germline V gene has CDR1 LNHNV and CDR2 YYDKDF (reference sequence). Trimming left V 0 bases short and J 9 bases short, with 6 bases between. CDR3 sequence (DNA): TGTGCCACCAGCAGAGATCCGTTTGAGCAGTTCTTC. Encoded protein: CATSRDPFEQFF.

There are a few counts of this clonotype. The J gene is TRBJ2-1, the V gene TRBV20-1, with D hard to call. This CDR3 region has 14 residues. Germline V gene sequence: CDR1 DFQATT, CDR2 SNEGSKA (reference sequence). Trimming took 5 bases from V and 0 from J, leaving 11 bases between them. In DNA form, the CDR3 reads TGCAGTGCTCCAATGACTTTCTCCTACAATGAGCAGTTCTTC. It specifies CSAPMTFSYNEQFF.

The table lists this clonotype with many counts. CDR3 nucleotides: TGTGCCAGCAGCCAAGAGGCACTAGCGGGCCTCACCGAGCAGTACTTC. This encodes CASSQEALAGLTEQYF. This rearrangement joins TRBV3-1 to TRBJ2-7, with TRBD2 matching 9 bases. The CDR3 is made up of 16 amino acids. Germline trimming cut 0 bases from V and 6 bases from J; bases unmatched to any gene: 9. CDR1 is LGHDT, CDR2 YNNKEL, per germline (reference sequence).

In its sample, this clonotype was seen a few times. The CDR3: CASSLRREGPGELFF. DNA of the CDR3: TGTGCCAGCAGTTTAAGGCGGGAGGGCCCCGGGGAGCTGTTTTTT. The rearrangement joins TRBV27 to TRBJ2-2; 9 bases map to TRBD2. This CDR3 region has 15 residues. Germline loops: CDR1 MNHEY, CDR2 SMNVEV (reference sequence). The V gene end was trimmed by 2 bases and the J gene end by 6 bases; junction bases not matched to a gene: 4.

This chain joins TRBV2 and TRBJ2-6, with D perhaps matching TRBD1 (5 bases). This CDR3 is 16 amino acids long. V was pared by 8 bases and J by 0 bases, with 14 bases between. The V gene's germline CDR1 is SNHLY and CDR2 FYNNEI. This CDR3 is CASPSRVHSGANVLTF. The CDR3 DNA sequence: TGTGCCAGCCCCTCCAGGGTACACTCTGGGGCCAACGTCCTGACTTTC. The whole variable domain, filled in from reference TRBV2 and TRBJ2-6, reads EPEVTQTPSHQVTQMGQEVILRCVPISNHLYFYWYRQILGQKVEFLVSFYNNEISEKSEIFDDQFSVERPDGSNFTLKIRSTKLEDSAMYFCASPSRVHSGANVLTFGAGSRLTVL.

This clonotype came up a few times. This chain connects TRBV4-1 to TRBJ2-7; 8 bases line up with TRBD1. CDR3 size: 15 residues. V lost 1 base, J lost 2 bases, and 4 bases stayed unmatched. CDR1 and CDR2 from the germline V gene are MGHRA and YSYEKL. CDR3 sequence reads: CASSQAPTGAYEQYF. The DNA of the CDR3 is TGCGCCAGCAGCCAAGCCCCGACAGGGGCCTACGAGCAGTACTTC.

This clonotype was recorded many times. The chain has TRBV18 and TRBJ2-7; D remains unclear. This CDR3 spans 13 amino acids. The germline CDR1 and CDR2 sequences are KGHSH and LQKENI. The V gene lost 2 bases and the J gene lost 0 bases, with 5 bases spanning the gap. The CDR3 sequence is CASSPGNSYEQYF. In DNA form, the CDR3 reads TGTGCCAGCTCACCAGGCAACTCCTACGAGCAGTACTTC. Full variable domain (remainder filled in from reference TRBV18 and TRBJ2-7): NAGVMQNPRHLVRRRGQEARLRCSPMKGHSHVYWYRQLPEEGLKFMVYLQKENIIDESGMPKERFSAEFPKEGPSILRIQQVVRGDSAAYFCASSPGNSYEQYFGPGTRLTVT.

This rearrangement joins TRBV6-1 to TRBJ1-2; a weak D match, TRBD1 (5 bases). This CDR3 is built from 15 residues. The V and J ends lost 5 bases and 9 bases respectively, with 22 bases between them. Germline V CDR1 and CDR2: MNHNS, SASEGT. CDR3 protein: CASSPGDGSLSRYTF. In nucleotides, the CDR3 is TGTGCCAGCAGTCCCGGGGACGGGAGCCTATCTCGCTACACCTTC.

In its sample, this clonotype was seen a few times. This sequence joins TRBV5-1 and TRBJ2-2; a weak D match, TRBD1 (5 bases). CDR3 length: 20 amino acids. Deletions cut 4 bases from V and 1 base from J, with 26 bases between. The V gene's germline CDR1 is SGHRS and CDR2 YFSETQ. Written as DNA, the CDR3 is TGCGCCAGCAGCCCCGACAGAAGTAGCCCAATGGGTTGGAACACCGGGGAGCTGTTTTTT. It specifies CASSPDRSSPMGWNTGELFF. The whole variable domain, filled in from reference TRBV5-1 and TRBJ2-2, reads KAGVTQTPRYLIKTRGQQVTLSCSPISGHRSVSWYQQTPGQGLQFLFEYFSETQRNKGNFPGRFSGRQFSNSRSEMNVSTLELGDSALYLCASSPDRSSPMGWNTGELFFGEGSRLTVL.

V usage is TRBV29-1 and J usage is TRBJ2-1; no firm D call. Matching the DNA end better, TRBJ2-5 makes the J call doubtful. Germline assignment: CDR1 SQVTM and CDR2 ANQGSEA. The CDR3 runs 13 residues. CDR3 coding DNA: TGCAGCGTTGAAGAAACAGCTCAAGAGACCCAGTACTTC. It yields the protein CSVEETAQETQYF.

This chain connects TRBV18 to TRBJ2-2; 12 nucleotides match TRBD2. V lost 4 bases to trimming and J lost 5 bases; unmatched junction nucleotides: 8. The germline CDR1 and CDR2 sequences are KGHSH and LQKENI. The CDR3 loop spans 17 amino acids. The CDR3 region has the DNA TGTGCCAGCTCACATACTAGCGGGAGGCCCGAGACCGGGGAGCTGTTTTTT. As protein: CASSHTSGRPETGELFF.

This clonotype was picked up a small number of times. The chain combines TRBV14 with TRBJ2-2; D is possibly TRBD2 (6 bases). Germline values: CDR1 SGHDN, CDR2 FVKESK. V lost 6 bases and J lost 7, with 12 bases in between. The CDR3 is 13 residues long. The CDR3 region is CASRLKGGGELFF. The CDR3 DNA reads TGTGCCAGCAGACTAAAGGGAGGCGGGGAGCTGTTTTTT.

The chain joins TRBV7-9 to TRBJ2-1, with TRBD2 matching over 12 bases. The CDR3 is 17 residues long. Germline CDR1 is SEHNR and CDR2 is FQNEAQ (reference sequence). V trimming: 5 bases; J trimming: 7 bases; junction bases outside the gene matches: 12. Here the CDR3 DNA reads TGTGCCAGCAGCCCGCTACCGGGACTAGCGGGCGAGAATGAGCAGTTCTTC. Encoded protein: CASSPLPGLAGENEQFF.

This clonotype showed up many times. The chain carries TRBV27 and TRBJ2-5; 11 nucleotides align to TRBD1. The CDR3 runs 14 residues. V lost 6 bases, J lost 5 bases, and 5 bases stayed unmatched. From germline, CDR1 is MNHEY and CDR2 SMNVEV (reference sequence). The CDR3 bases are TGTGCCAGCAGCTCCGGGACAGGGGGGGAGACCCAGTACTTC. Protein product: CASSSGTGGETQYF.

This clonotype occurred many times. J is TRBJ2-7 and V is TRBV30; 9 bases are a match to TRBD1. Trimming removed 8 bases from V and 3 bases from J; junction bases left unmatched: 5. The CDR3 length is 12 residues. Germline-derived CDR1 and CDR2 are GTSNPN and SVGIG (reference sequence). The CDR3 here is CAGDREYYEQYF. DNA of the CDR3: TGTGCCGGGGACAGGGAATACTACGAGCAGTACTTC.

This clonotype was observed many times. This sequence joins TRBV20-1 and TRBJ2-7, with TRBD2 matching over 7 bases. Germline assignment: CDR1 DFQATT and CDR2 SNEGSKA (reference sequence). The CDR3 totals 16 residues. V shed 2 bases, J shed 6 bases, and the junction held 16 bases outside the gene matches. CDR3 sequence: CSARPFSETSLGEQYF. The DNA of the CDR3 is TGCAGTGCTAGACCATTCTCCGAGACTAGCCTAGGCGAGCAGTACTTC.

This chain uses TRBV5-1 with TRBJ2-1; 9 nucleotides line up with TRBD2. V dropped 5 bases and J dropped 2; count of bases not matched to a gene: 5. The CDR3 runs to 15 residues. Germline loops: CDR1 SGHRS, CDR2 YFSETQ. In DNA, the CDR3 is TGCGCCAGCAGGCCAAGCGGGAGGACCTACAATGAGCAGTTCTTC. This translates into CASRPSGRTYNEQFF. Based on the CDR3 plus reference TRBV5-1 and TRBJ2-1, the full variable domain is KAGVTQTPRYLIKTRGQQVTLSCSPISGHRSVSWYQQTPGQGLQFLFEYFSETQRNKGNFPGRFSGRQFSNSRSEMNVSTLELGDSALYLCASRPSGRTYNEQFFGPGTRLTVL.

Written as DNA, the CDR3 is TGTGCCAGTGGGACGGATGGCTACACCTTC. It encodes CASGTDGYTF. This chain links TRBV19 with TRBJ1-2, with a weak D call TRBD1 (5 bases). Between the trimmed V and J ends, which lost 8 bases and 6 bases, there was a span of 7 bases. The germline gives CDR1 LNHDA, CDR2 SQIVND (reference sequence). The CDR3 has 10 amino acids.

The chain recombines TRBV28 with TRBJ2-3; D might be TRBD2 (6 bases). The DNA end is more similar to TRBJ2-5, so the J call may be wrong. The germline gives CDR1 MDHEN, CDR2 SYDVKM. The CDR3 runs to 13 residues. CDR3 sequence (DNA): TGTGCCAGCAGTACCACGGGGGTGGAGACCCAGTACTTC. This encodes CASSTTGVETQYF.

The genes are TRBV13 and TRBJ2-2, with 10 positions matching TRBD1. With V trimmed by 3 bases and J by 9 bases, 7 bases remained unmatched. CDR1 PRHDT and CDR2 FYEKMQ come from the germline V gene (reference sequence). The length of the CDR3 is 15 residues. The CDR3 loop is CASSFRDRGERELFF. Written as DNA, the CDR3 is TGTGCCAGCAGCTTCCGGGACAGGGGAGAGAGGGAGCTGTTTTTT.